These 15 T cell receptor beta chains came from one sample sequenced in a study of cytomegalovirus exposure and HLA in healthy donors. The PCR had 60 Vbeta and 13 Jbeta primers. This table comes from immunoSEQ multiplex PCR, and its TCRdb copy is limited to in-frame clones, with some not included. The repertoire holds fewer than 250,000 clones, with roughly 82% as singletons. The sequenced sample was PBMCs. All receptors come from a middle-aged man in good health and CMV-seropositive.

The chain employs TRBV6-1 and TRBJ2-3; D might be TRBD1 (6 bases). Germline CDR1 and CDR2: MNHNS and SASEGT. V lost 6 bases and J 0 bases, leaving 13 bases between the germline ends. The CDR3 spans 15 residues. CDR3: CASRPTGRSTDTQYF. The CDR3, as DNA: TGTGCCAGCAGACCGACAGGCCGTAGCACAGATACGCAGTATTTT.

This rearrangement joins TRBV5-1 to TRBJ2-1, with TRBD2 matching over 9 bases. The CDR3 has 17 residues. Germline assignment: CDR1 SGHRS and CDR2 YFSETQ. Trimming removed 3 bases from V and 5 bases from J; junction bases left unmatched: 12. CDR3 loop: CASSWDLAGLGDNEQFF. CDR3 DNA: TGCGCCAGCAGCTGGGATCTAGCGGGATTAGGGGACAATGAGCAGTTCTTC.

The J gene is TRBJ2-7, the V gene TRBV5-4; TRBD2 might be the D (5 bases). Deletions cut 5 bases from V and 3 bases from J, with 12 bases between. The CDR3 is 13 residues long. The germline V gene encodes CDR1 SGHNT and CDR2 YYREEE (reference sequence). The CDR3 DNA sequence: TGTGCCAGCAGGGGCGGGCTAGGCTACGAGCAGTACTTC. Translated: CASRGGLGYEQYF.

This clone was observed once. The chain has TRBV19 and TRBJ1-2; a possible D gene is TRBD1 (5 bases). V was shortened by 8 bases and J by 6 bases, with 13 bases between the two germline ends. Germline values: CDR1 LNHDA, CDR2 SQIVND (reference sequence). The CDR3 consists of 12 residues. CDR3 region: CASHIGGDGYTF. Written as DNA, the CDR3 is TGTGCCAGTCATATCGGGGGGGATGGCTACACCTTC.

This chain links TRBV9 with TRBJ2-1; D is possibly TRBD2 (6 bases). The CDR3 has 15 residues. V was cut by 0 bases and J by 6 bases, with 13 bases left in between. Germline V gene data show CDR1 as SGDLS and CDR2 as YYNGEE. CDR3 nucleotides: TGTGCCAGCAGCGTAGACGGGAGCGCACTCAATGAGCAGTTCTTC. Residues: CASSVDGSALNEQFF.

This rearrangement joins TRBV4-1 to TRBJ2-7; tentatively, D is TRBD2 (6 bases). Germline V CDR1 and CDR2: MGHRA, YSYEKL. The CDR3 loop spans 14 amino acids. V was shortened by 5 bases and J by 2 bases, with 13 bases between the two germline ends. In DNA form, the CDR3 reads TGCGCCAGCAGCACTGCCGGAGGGACCTACGAGCAGTACTTC. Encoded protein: CASSTAGGTYEQYF.

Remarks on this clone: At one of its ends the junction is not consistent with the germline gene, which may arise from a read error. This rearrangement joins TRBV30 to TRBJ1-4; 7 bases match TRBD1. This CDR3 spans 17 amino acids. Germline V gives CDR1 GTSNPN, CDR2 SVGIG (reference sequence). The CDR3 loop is CAWGKGQSAATNEKLLF. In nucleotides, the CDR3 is TGTGCCTGGGGGAAGGGACAGTCCGCTGCAACTAATGAAAAACTGCTTTTT. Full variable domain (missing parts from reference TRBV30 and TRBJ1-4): SQTIHQWPATLVQPVGSPLSLECTVEGTSNPNLYWYRQAAGRGLQLLFYSVGIGQISSEVPQNLSASRPQDRQFILSSKKLLLSDSGFYLCAWGKGQSAATNEKLLFGSGTQLSVL.

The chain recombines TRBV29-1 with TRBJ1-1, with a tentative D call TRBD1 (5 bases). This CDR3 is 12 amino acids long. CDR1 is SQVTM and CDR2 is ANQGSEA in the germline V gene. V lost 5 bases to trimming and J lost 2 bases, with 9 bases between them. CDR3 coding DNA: TGCAGCGTTAGGGGCTTAAACACTGAAGCTTTCTTT. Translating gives CSVRGLNTEAFF. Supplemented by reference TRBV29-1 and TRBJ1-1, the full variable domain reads SAVISQKPSRDICQRGTSLTIQCQVDSQVTMMFWYRQQPGQSLTLIATANQGSEATYESGFVIDKFPISRPNLTFSTLTVSNMSPEDSSIYLCSVRGLNTEAFFGQGTRLTVV.

CDR3 nucleotides: TGTGCCAGCAGTTTAAAACCCCTAACTGTATCTGAAGCTTTCTTT. Its translation is CASSLKPLTVSEAFF. The V and J genes are TRBV27 and TRBJ1-1; no reliable D call. Trimming stripped 2 bases from V and 6 bases from J, with 16 bases between. CDR3 size: 15 residues. Germline V gene sequence: CDR1 MNHEY, CDR2 SMNVEV (reference sequence).

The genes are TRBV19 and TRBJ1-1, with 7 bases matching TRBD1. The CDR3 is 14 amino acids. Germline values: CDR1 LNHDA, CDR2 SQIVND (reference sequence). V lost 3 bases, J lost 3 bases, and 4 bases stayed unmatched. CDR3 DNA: TGTGCCAGTAGTATCGCGCAGGGGGACACTGAAGCTTTCTTT. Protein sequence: CASSIAQGDTEAFF.

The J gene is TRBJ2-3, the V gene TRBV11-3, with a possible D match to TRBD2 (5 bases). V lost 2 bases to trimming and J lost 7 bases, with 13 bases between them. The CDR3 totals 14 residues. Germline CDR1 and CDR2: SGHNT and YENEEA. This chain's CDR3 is CASSLRGAPYTQYF. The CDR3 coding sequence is TGTGCCAGCAGCTTACGGGGTGCCCCCTATACGCAGTATTTT.

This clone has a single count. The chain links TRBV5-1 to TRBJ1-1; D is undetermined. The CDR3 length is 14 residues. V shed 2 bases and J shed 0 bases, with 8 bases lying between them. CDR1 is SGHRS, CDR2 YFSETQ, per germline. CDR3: CASSFRTMNTEAFF. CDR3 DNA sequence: TGCGCCAGCAGCTTCCGGACTATGAACACTGAAGCTTTCTTT.

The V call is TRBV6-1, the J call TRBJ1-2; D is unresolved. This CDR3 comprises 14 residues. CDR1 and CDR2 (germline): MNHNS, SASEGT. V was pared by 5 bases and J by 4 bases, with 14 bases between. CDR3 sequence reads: CASSQEAGAYGYTF. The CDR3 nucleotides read TGTGCCAGCAGTCAAGAGGCAGGCGCCTATGGCTACACCTTC.

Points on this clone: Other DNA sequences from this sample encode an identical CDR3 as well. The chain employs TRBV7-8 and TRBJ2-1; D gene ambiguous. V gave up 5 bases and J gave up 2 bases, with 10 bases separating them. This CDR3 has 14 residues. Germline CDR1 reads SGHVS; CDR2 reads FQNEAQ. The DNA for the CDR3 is TGTGCCAGCAGCCCAAGGAGAGCCTACAATGAGCAGTTCTTC. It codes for CASSPRRAYNEQFF.

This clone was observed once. The CDR3 bases are TGTGCCAGCAAGACACAACCCGTGGATGAGCAGTTCTTC. Its protein product is CASKTQPVDEQFF. The rearrangement links TRBV6-6 to TRBJ2-1; D gene uncertain. Germline values: CDR1 MNHNY, CDR2 SVGAGI (reference sequence). This CDR3 is 13 amino acids long. With 7 bases removed from V and 8 bases from J, the gap between germline ends came to 15 bases.